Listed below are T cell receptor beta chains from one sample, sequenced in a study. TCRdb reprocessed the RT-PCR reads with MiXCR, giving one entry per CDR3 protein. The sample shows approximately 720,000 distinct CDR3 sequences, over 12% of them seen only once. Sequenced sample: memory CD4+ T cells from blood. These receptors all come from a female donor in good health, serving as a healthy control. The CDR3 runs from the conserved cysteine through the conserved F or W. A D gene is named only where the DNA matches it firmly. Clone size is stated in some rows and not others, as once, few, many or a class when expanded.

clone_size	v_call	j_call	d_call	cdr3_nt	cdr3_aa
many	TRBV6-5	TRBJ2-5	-	TGTGCCAGCAGTTACGACCGCCGTGGGACCCAGTACTTC	CASSYDRRGTQYF
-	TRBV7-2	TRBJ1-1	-	TGTGCCACCAGCCCGGGTATGGACACTGAAGCTTTCTTT	CATSPGMDTEAFF
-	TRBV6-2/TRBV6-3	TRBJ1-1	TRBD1	TGTGCCAGCAGCCCCTCCCTGGGACAGGAGCCGAACACTGAAGCTTTCTTT	CASSPSLGQEPNTEAFF
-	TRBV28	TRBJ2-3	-	TGTGCCACTCGGGGGGCGGGGAGCTTCACAGATACGCAGTATTTT	CATRGAGSFTDTQYF
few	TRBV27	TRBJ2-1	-	TGTGCCAGCAGCTCCGGCCGATTCCAAATGGTCTACAATGAGCAGTTCTTC	CASSSGRFQMVYNEQFF
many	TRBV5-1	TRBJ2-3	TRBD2	TGCGCCAGCAGCGCCGGACTAGCGGCTGGCACAGATACGCAGTATTTT	CASSAGLAAGTDTQYF
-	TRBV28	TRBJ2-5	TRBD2	TGTGCCAGCAGTTTGTTCACTAGCGGAACCCAAGAGACCCAGTACTTC	CASSLFTSGTQETQYF
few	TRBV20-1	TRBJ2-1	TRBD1	TGCAGTGCCCTCCCGGGACAGGGGTACAATGAGCAGTTCTTC	CSALPGQGYNEQFF
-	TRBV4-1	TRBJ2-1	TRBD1	TGCGCCAGCAGCCAAAGCGCTTGGGGGGCGGGGACAGGGAGCAATGAGCAGTTCTTC	CASSQSAWGAGTGSNEQFF
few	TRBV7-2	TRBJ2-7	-	TGTGCCAGCAGCTTTAAGCCGGGCCCCTACTACTTC	CASSFKPGPYYF
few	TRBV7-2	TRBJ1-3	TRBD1	TGTGCCAGCAGGTTGAGGACAGGGGGCCCTAGCTCTGGAAACACCATATATTTT	CASRLRTGGPSSGNTIYF
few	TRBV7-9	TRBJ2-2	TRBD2	TGTGCCAGCAGCCCCCGGCTAGCGGAGACCGGGGAGCTGTTTTTT	CASSPRLAETGELFF
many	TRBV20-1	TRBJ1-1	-	TGCAGTGCAGCGAGGGGGGGGGACACTGAAGCTTTCTTT	CSAARGGDTEAFF